The 31 T cell receptor beta chains given below trace back to one sample, sequenced in a study of T cells in Graves' hyperthyroidism and ophthalmopathy. Amplification targeted TCR beta CDR3 regions from RNA transcripts. The HTBI primer set was used in a first-round RT-PCR of the TCR CDR3. TCRdb reprocessed the multiplex PCR reads via MiXCR and lists one record per CDR3 protein. Here the sample spans about 690,000 distinct CDR3 sequences, 15% to 20% being singletons. The sample comprised blood. All receptors come from a man aged 50 to 59 with Graves' hyperthyroidism.

The genes are TRBV24-1 and TRBJ2-2; TRBD1 is a possible D gene (8 bases). Germline values: CDR1 KGHDR, CDR2 SFDVKD. With 3 bases removed from V and 5 bases from J, the gap between germline ends came to 18 bases. CDR3 length: 17 amino acids. The CDR3 spells CATSDVPGQGGTGELFF. The CDR3 DNA reads TGTGCCACCAGTGATGTCCCCGGACAGGGAGGGACCGGGGAGCTGTTTTTT.

This clonotype was found a few times. The CDR3: CSVKSETQYF. The CDR3, as DNA: TGCAGCGTTAAATCAGAGACCCAGTACTTC. J is TRBJ2-5 and V is TRBV29-1; D gene ambiguous. Germline CDR1 and CDR2: SQVTM and ANQGSEA. V was pared by 5 bases and J by 4 bases, with 5 bases between. This CDR3 is built from 10 residues.

This clonotype was counted between two and nine times. The rearrangement links TRBV10-1 to TRBJ2-4; TRBD2 matches at 10 bases. The germline V gene has CDR1 WNHNN and CDR2 SYGVQD (reference sequence). The CDR3 length is 19 residues. The V gene end was trimmed by 0 bases and the J gene end by 7 bases; junction bases not matched to a gene: 15. The CDR3 is CASSESLSSGSSLENIQYF. DNA of the CDR3: TGCGCCAGCAGTGAGTCTCTCTCTAGCGGGAGCTCCCTGGAGAACATTCAGTACTTC.

This clonotype was seen a handful of times. The gene calls are TRBV6-2 or TRBV6-3 and TRBJ2-3; TRBD1 is a possible D gene (5 bases). The V and J ends lost 5 bases and 2 bases respectively, with 14 bases between them. The CDR3 spans 15 residues. In germline, CDR1 is MNHEY, CDR2 SVGEGT. CDR3 residues: CASSPRQGYTDTQYF. The CDR3 DNA follows: TGTGCCAGCAGTCCCCGCCAGGGCTACACAGATACGCAGTATTTT.

This clonotype has at least ten counts. The DNA for the CDR3 is TGTGCCAGCAGTCAACCTGGGTATGAGATCGGCTACACCTTC. It yields the protein CASSQPGYEIGYTF. The chain joins TRBV6-1 to TRBJ1-2; D gene unclear. V dropped 5 bases and J dropped 8 bases, with 18 bases sitting between them. The CDR3 extends over 14 amino acids. The germline V gene has CDR1 MNHNS and CDR2 SASEGT.

This clonotype was seen at least ten times. The chain carries TRBV12-3 or TRBV12-4 and TRBJ2-3; 9 bases line up with TRBD1. V lost 7 bases to trimming and J lost 6 bases; unmatched junction nucleotides: 8. The CDR3 covers 14 residues. The CDR3 reads CASTVTGGVDTQYF. The CDR3 nucleotides are TGTGCCAGCACCGTAACAGGGGGCGTGGATACGCAGTATTTT.

This clonotype was counted many times. The gene calls are TRBV7-8 and TRBJ2-1; 8 nucleotides agree with TRBD1. This CDR3 contains 14 residues. V trimming: 5 bases; J trimming: 5 bases; junction bases outside the gene matches: 5. Germline V gene sequence: CDR1 SGHVS, CDR2 FQNEAQ. In nucleotides, the CDR3 is TGTGCCAGCAGCCAGGACAGGGAGGACAATGAGCAGTTCTTC. It codes for CASSQDREDNEQFF. The complete variable domain, with remaining parts taken from reference TRBV7-8 and TRBJ2-1, reads GAGVSQSPRYKVAKRGQDVALRCDPISGHVSLFWYQQALGQGPEFLTYFQNEAQLDKSGLPSDRFFAERPEGSVSTLKIQRTQQEDSAVYLCASSQDREDNEQFFGPGTRLTVL.

This sequence joins TRBV7-9 and TRBJ2-3, with D tentatively TRBD2 (5 bases). CDR1 and CDR2 (germline): SEHNR, FQNEAQ (reference sequence). There are 14 residues in the CDR3. Trimming cost V 4 bases and J 1 base, with 9 bases left between them. The CDR3 loop is CASSSSRRTDTQYF. CDR3 bases: TGTGCCAGCAGCTCTAGCCGGCGCACAGATACGCAGTATTTT.

This clonotype was seen at least ten times. The chain combines TRBV6-5 with TRBJ2-2; TRBD1 matches at 9 bases. The ends lost 2 bases at V and 9 bases at J; junction bases unmatched: 7. The length of the CDR3 is 15 residues. CDR1 and CDR2 (germline): MNHEY, SVGAGI. CDR3 amino acids: CASSYQNRGLRELFF. CDR3 bases: TGTGCCAGCAGTTACCAAAACAGGGGGCTGAGGGAGCTGTTTTTT.

The chain links TRBV6-2 or TRBV6-3 to TRBJ2-1, with 7 bases that match TRBD1. This CDR3 spans 15 amino acids. J was trimmed by 0 bases and V by 6 bases; bases with no gene match: 5. Germline CDR1 MNHEY, CDR2 SVGEGT. CDR3 coding DNA: TGTGCCAGCAGCTCCGGACAGGCCTCCTACAATGAGCAGTTCTTC. Encoded protein: CASSSGQASYNEQFF.

This clonotype turned up a few times. This rearrangement joins TRBV25-1 to TRBJ1-5; TRBD1 matches at 10 bases. Per the germline V gene, CDR1 is MGHDK and CDR2 is SYGVNS. This CDR3 is 14 amino acids long. The V gene end was trimmed by 6 bases and the J gene end by 6 bases; junction bases not matched to a gene: 5. The CDR3 region is CASRDRGYGQPQHF. The DNA for the CDR3 is TGTGCCAGCAGGGACAGGGGGTACGGTCAGCCCCAGCATTTT.

To note about this clonotype: The junction departs from the called germline gene at one end, perhaps through a read error. V and J are TRBV6-8 and TRBJ1-1; 8 bases agree with TRBD1. CDR1 is MNHGY, CDR2 SAAAGT, per germline. The CDR3 has 11 amino acids. This chain's CDR3 is CASSTGGEAFF. The CDR3 DNA follows: TGCGCCAGCAGCACAGGGGGTGAAGCTTTCTTT.

This clonotype was detected once. The V gene is TRBV28, the J gene TRBJ2-5; 7 nucleotides line up with TRBD2. Germline CDR1 MDHEN, CDR2 SYDVKM. V gave up 6 bases and J gave up 12 bases; unmatched junction bases: 19. This CDR3 spans 15 amino acids. CDR3 sequence: CASSLPGGTHLVEYF. The CDR3 region has the DNA TGTGCCAGCAGCCTCCCCGGGGGGACCCACCTCGTGGAGTACTTC.

There are a few counts of this clonotype. This chain uses TRBV3-1 with TRBJ2-7; D is uncertain. The length of the CDR3 is 12 residues. Germline assignment: CDR1 LGHDT and CDR2 YNNKEL (reference sequence). Trimming shortened V by 1 base and J by 6 bases, and 7 bases separated the two germline ends. The CDR3 nucleotides read TGTGCCAGCAGCCAAGGAGGCAGCGAGCAGTACTTC. It encodes CASSQGGSEQYF.

This clonotype was seen repeatedly, ten times or more. A read error is possible here, since a much larger clone lies one base away. V and J are TRBV11-2 and TRBJ1-3; D is ambiguous. The germline V gene encodes CDR1 SGHAT and CDR2 FQNNGV. The V and J ends lost 1 base and 3 bases respectively, with 1 base between them. The CDR3 loop spans 12 amino acids. The DNA of the CDR3 is TGTGCCAGCAGCTTAGGTGGAAACACCATATATTTT. It codes for CASSLGGNTIYF. Full variable domain (rest looked up from reference TRBV11-2 and TRBJ1-3): EAGVAQSPRYKIIEKRQSVAFWCNPISGHATLYWYQQILGQGPKLLIQFQNNGVVDDSQLPKDRFSAERLKGVDSTLKIQPAKLEDSAVYLCASSLGGNTIYFGEGSWLTVV.

The sample holds many counts of this clonotype. This chain connects TRBV20-1 to TRBJ2-5; 8 bases map to TRBD1. The CDR3 covers 13 residues. The V gene end was trimmed by 6 bases and the J gene end by 5 bases; junction bases not matched to a gene: 8. Germline CDR1 is DFQATT and CDR2 is SNEGSKA (reference sequence). The CDR3 sequence is CSASLGQGETQYF. The CDR3 DNA is TGCAGTGCAAGCCTTGGACAGGGCGAGACCCAGTACTTC.

In its sample, this clonotype was seen a few times. CDR3 protein: CATGLADNEQFF. CDR3 nucleotides: TGTGCCACCGGACTAGCCGACAATGAGCAGTTCTTC. The chain has TRBV19 and TRBJ2-1; 8 positions match TRBD2. The germline gives CDR1 LNHDA, CDR2 SQIVND (reference sequence). The CDR3 is 12 residues long. V was pared by 10 bases and J by 5 bases, with 4 bases of the junction left unmatched.

Many counts were recorded for this clonotype. This sequence joins TRBV30 and TRBJ2-3; no clear D. Germline-derived CDR1 and CDR2 are GTSNPN and SVGIG (reference sequence). The CDR3 length is 12 residues. V lost 2 bases and J lost 4, with 7 bases in between. The CDR3 nucleotides read TGTGCCTGGAGTACGTCGGCAGATACGCAGTATTTT. Its protein is CAWSTSADTQYF.

The chain employs TRBV9 and TRBJ2-5; TRBD2 agrees at 9 bases. This CDR3 is 14 amino acids long. The germline gives CDR1 SGDLS, CDR2 YYNGEE. V gave up 3 bases and J gave up 4 bases; unmatched junction bases: 4. CDR3 nucleotides: TGTGCCAGCAGCGGCGGGGGGGGAGGAGAGACCCAGTACTTC. This codes for CASSGGGGGETQYF.

This clonotype came up a few times. The chain is built from TRBV12-3 or TRBV12-4 and TRBJ2-1; TRBD2 matches 7 bases. After removal of 5 bases from V and 6 bases from J, the junction contained 16 bases not matched to a gene. The CDR3 is 17 residues long. This CDR3 reads CASSLPPPGLEVNEQFF. CDR3 DNA: TGTGCCAGCAGTCTTCCCCCACCCGGACTAGAGGTCAATGAGCAGTTCTTC.

At least ten counts were recorded for this clonotype. The V and J genes are TRBV29-1 and TRBJ2-2; TRBD2 matches at 10 bases. The germline gives CDR1 SQVTM, CDR2 ANQGSEA. With 4 bases clipped from V and 7 bases from J, the junction kept 12 bases outside the gene matches. This CDR3 is built from 16 residues. The CDR3 DNA reads as TGCAGCGTTGCACCTAGCGGGAGAGTAGCGGTCGGGGAGCTGTTTTTT. This codes for CSVAPSGRVAVGELFF.

CDR3 sequence (DNA): TGCGCCAGCAGCCCGGATATTACAGGGAACTATGAGCAGTTCTTC. This gives the protein CASSPDITGNYEQFF. The genes are TRBV4-3 and TRBJ2-1; perhaps TRBD1 as D (6 bases). The V gene's germline CDR1 is LGHNA and CDR2 YSLEER. The CDR3 is 15 amino acids. V lost 4 bases and J 8 bases, leaving 18 bases between the germline ends.

About this clonotype: A read error may produce the germline difference seen at one junction end. The CDR3 sequence is CAGSLGRSDSLYGYTF. Here the CDR3 DNA reads TGTGCCGGCAGCTTAGGCCGGTCCGACAGTCTTTATGGCTACACCTTC. V and J are TRBV7-9 and TRBJ1-2, with D perhaps TRBD1 (5 bases). The CDR3 is made up of 16 amino acids. In germline, CDR1 is SEHNR, CDR2 FQNEAQ (reference sequence).

This clonotype was detected many times. V and J are TRBV12-3 or TRBV12-4 and TRBJ2-7; 7 positions match TRBD1. The CDR3 contains 15 residues. J lost 7 bases, V lost 3 bases, and 12 bases had no gene match. CDR3 DNA: TGTGCCAGCAGTTTTGTGAGTTCAGGGACAGCTGAGCAGTACTTC. Its translation: CASSFVSSGTAEQYF.

Remarks on this clonotype: An end of the junction differs from the germline gene, which may be a read error. CDR3 bases: TGTGCCAGCAGTAACACCCGGACAGGGGGCGCTAGTAGTTGCGCCTTC. This codes for CASSNTRTGGASSCAF. The chain combines TRBV28 with TRBJ1-2; 11 nucleotides agree with TRBD1. This CDR3 has 16 amino acids. Germline V gene data show CDR1 as MDHEN and CDR2 as SYDVKM.

The table lists this clonotype with many counts. The chain carries TRBV29-1 and TRBJ1-1, with a possible D match to TRBD1 (5 bases). Per germline, CDR1 SQVTM and CDR2 ANQGSEA. The CDR3 covers 11 residues. In DNA form, the CDR3 reads TGCACCGTCACAGGGAACACTGAAGCTTTCTTT. Protein product: CTVTGNTEAFF.

This chain connects TRBV13 to TRBJ1-2; TRBD1 is a possible D gene (5 bases). Germline values: CDR1 PRHDT, CDR2 FYEKMQ (reference sequence). The CDR3 contains 13 residues. V was clipped by 4 bases and J by 8 bases, with 14 bases between them. CDR3 sequence reads: CASSSLDRGGYTF. In DNA, the CDR3 is TGTGCCAGCAGCTCACTAGACCGGGGGGGCTACACCTTC.

This clonotype showed up many times. This CDR3 is CASSPRGANYGYTF. CDR3 coding DNA: TGTGCCAGCAGCCCCCGGGGCGCTAACTATGGCTACACCTTC. The genes are TRBV3-1 and TRBJ1-2, with D tentatively TRBD1 (5 bases). Germline-derived CDR1 and CDR2 are LGHDT and YNNKEL (reference sequence). This CDR3 has 14 residues. V lost 4 bases to trimming and J lost 0 bases, with 9 bases between them.

This clonotype was observed at least ten times. The rearrangement links TRBV5-1 to TRBJ2-1; the match to TRBD2 covers 8 bases. With 4 bases clipped from V and 9 bases from J, the junction kept 6 bases outside the gene matches. The CDR3 totals 13 residues. Germline loops: CDR1 SGHRS, CDR2 YFSETQ. The CDR3 nucleotides are TGCGCCAGCAGCACCCAGCGGGAGACTGAGCAGTTCTTC. It yields the protein CASSTQRETEQFF.

This clonotype appeared many times. The J gene is TRBJ2-1, the V gene TRBV12-3 or TRBV12-4; 7 bases map to TRBD1. Germline trimming cut 6 bases from V and 4 bases from J; bases unmatched to any gene: 9. This CDR3 spans 15 amino acids. CDR3 nucleotide sequence: TGTGCCAGCAGCAAACAGGGGAACCTATACAATGAGCAGTTCTTC. Its protein product is CASSKQGNLYNEQFF.

This clonotype was counted many times. The chain links TRBV2 to TRBJ1-1; maybe TRBD1 (6 bases). The CDR3 totals 16 residues. Germline assignment: CDR1 SNHLY and CDR2 FYNNEI. Trimming stripped 2 bases from V and 4 bases from J, with 17 bases between. CDR3 coding DNA: TGTGCCAGCAGTGAAAGTGGTTGGGGAGGGGGCACTGAAGCTTTCTTT. Residues: CASSESGWGGGTEAFF.